This T cell receptor (beta chain) was sequenced in a study of Ad26.COV2.S vaccination and SARS-CoV-2 variants. General study results and limits: There was a possibility that the TCR breadth and depth analyses underestimated total T cell responses. Placebo recipients showed lower spike-specific TCR breadth than vaccinees. In vaccinated individuals, spike-specific CD8+ and CD4+ T cell responses reportedly displayed substantial breadth. Recipients of vaccine and of placebo showed similar breadth of their non-spike TCR repertoires.

The table came from immunoSEQ multiplex PCR; TCRdb's copy has only in-frame clones and leaves some out. The sample lists 180,000 or so clones; around 85% were seen once. Concerning this clone: The antigen is not known.

The germline CDR1 and CDR2 sequences are SGHVS and FQNEAQ. V shed 0 bases and J shed 4 bases, with 9 bases lying between them. The length of the CDR3 is 14 residues. Sequences were derived from peripheral blood, sampled after recovery from COVID-19. This receptor was identified in a human donor who had recovered from COVID-19. J is TRBJ1-1 and V is TRBV7-8; weak D call: TRBD1 (6 bases). The CDR3 spells CASSLARGGTEAFF. DNA for the CDR3: TGTGCCAGCAGCTTAGCGCGAGGGGGCACTGAAGCTTTCTTT.